This T cell receptor beta chain was recovered during a study of blood T cell repertoires in COVID-19 (dated by TCRdb to 2019 to 2021). Background on the whole study: Samples covering the acute and convalescent phases of COVID-19 were provided by collaborators in the United States, Italy and Spain. The repertoires were made available in a free public database intended to serve as a resource for research on the immune response to SARS-CoV-2. The samples were drawn from two sources: the first 160 participants of the ongoing ImmuneRACE study, and 950 to 1,500 subjects contributed by 6 global collaborators. Subjects who had been exposed to COVID-19, were actively infected with it, or had recovered from it provided the deeply sampled blood TCRbeta repertoires that made up the dataset. Where available, HLA class I and class II types were taken from metadata supplied by the sample provider and were not determined by assay-based typing. Nearly every sample came with metadata listing a de-identified subject ID, COVID-19 status, age in years and sex. The material from the prospective study consisted of cDNA or gDNA derived from T cells, B-cell-depleted T cells, or PBMCs.

The immunoSEQ Assay, a bias-controlled multiplex PCR, was used to amplify TCRbeta CDR3 regions from genomic DNA. The authors processed their data as follows. Nucleated cell counts per sample were estimated from amplification of reference gene primers within the assay. To quantify the absolute abundance of each unique TCRbeta CDR3 rearrangement, sequence reads were collapsed and filtered. For each sample, productive Simpson clonality was calculated as the square root of Simpson's diversity index across productive rearrangements. TCRdb re-hosts the immuneACCESS table, in-frame sequences only. Its copies lack some clones; in the studies checked, an unresolved V gene accounts for under half of them, and the cause for the rest is not known. Clone size and the V and J calls come from that table; the DNA yielded D and trimming. The table for this sample lists over 40,000 clones; 70% to 90% of them were counted only once. The ten largest clones represent over 3.5% of the sample.

Study-level results and caveats: Clinical and demographic metadata were provided uncurated, with the amount varying by source and participant.

Collaborating institutions collected whole blood in K2EDTA tubes following their own protocols. Collaborator samples were shipped for TCRbeta analysis as frozen whole blood, isolated PBMCs, or DNA extracted from either sample type. V was cut back by 8 bases and J by 5 bases, leaving a gap of 15 bases between them. Counted from cysteine to phenylalanine, this CDR3 has 13 amino acids. The only DNA kept is the CDR3, 39 bases in frame from the first base. CDR1 and CDR2 are drawn from the germline V gene (reference sequence): LNHDA, SQIVND. This clone was detected only once. This clone's antigen is unknown. Base qualities are not at hand, and no much larger clone is one base apart.

The chain links TRBV19 with TRBJ1-1; TRBD1 is a possible D gene, resting on 5 matching bases. Sample: peripheral blood. This TCR was recovered from a man at least 80 years old with active COVID-19. The nucleotide sequence is given as TGTGCCAGTGATTCGGGGGTAAGAACTGAAGCTTTCTTT. The resulting protein is CASDSGVRTEAFF.